Sequencing of this TCR beta chain was carried out in a study of T cell changes during pregnancy in multiple sclerosis. CDR3 length equals 14 residues. Germline V gene sequence: CDR1 SGHVS, CDR2 FNYEAQ. V shed 5 bases and J 4 bases; nucleotides not matched to a gene: 3. This table comes from immunoSEQ multiplex PCR, and its TCRdb copy is limited to in-frame clones, with some not included. The table has approximately 48,000 clones, about 88% seen once. The input for sequencing was CD8+ T cells from peripheral blood mononuclear cells, taken before pregnancy. The rearrangement joins TRBV7-6 to TRBJ1-5, with TRBD1 matching over 9 bases. This TCR was recovered from a female donor with multiple sclerosis, enrolled in a pregnancy study. CDR3 nucleotides: TGTGCCAGCAGCACCGGGACAGGGAATCAGCCCCAGCATTTT. Its protein is CASSTGTGNQPQHF.